Below, 14 T cell receptor beta chains from the same sample are listed, as sequenced in a study of technical replicates of blood from several donors. Produced via immunoSEQ multiplex PCR; TCRdb's table is partial and in-frame only. The sample holds roughly 80,000 clones, 90% to 98% seen once. Input material: T cells isolated from PBMCs. These TCRs come from a human donor in good health.

The genes are TRBV5-1 and TRBJ1-4; 8 bases line up with TRBD1. CDR1 and CDR2 (germline): SGHRS, YFSETQ. With 3 bases clipped from V and 8 bases from J, the junction kept 6 bases outside the gene matches. The CDR3 is 14 amino acids. Written as DNA, the CDR3 is TGCGCCAGCAGCTCCACAGGGGGGATGGAAAAACTGTTTTTT. This codes for CASSSTGGMEKLFF. The whole variable domain, remainder taken from reference TRBV5-1 and TRBJ1-4, is KAGVTQTPRYLIKTRGQQVTLSCSPISGHRSVSWYQQTPGQGLQFLFEYFSETQRNKGNFPGRFSGRQFSNSRSEMNVSTLELGDSALYLCASSSTGGMEKLFFGSGTQLSVL.

V and J are TRBV7-6 and TRBJ1-5; TRBD1 aligns across 10 bases. V was clipped by 1 base and J by 6 bases; unmatched bases: 3. The length of the CDR3 is 15 residues. The germline gives CDR1 SGHVS, CDR2 FNYEAQ. The CDR3 DNA follows: TGTGCCAGCAGCTTAGGGACAGGGGGGCGTCAGCCCCAGCATTTT. It codes for CASSLGTGGRQPQHF.

The chain has TRBV30 and TRBJ1-2, with 8 bases matching TRBD1. Germline lookup yields CDR1 GTSNPN and CDR2 SVGIG (reference sequence). V shed 8 bases and J 9 bases; nucleotides not matched to a gene: 11. CDR3 length equals 12 residues. The CDR3 coding sequence is TGTGCCACTACCGGACAGGGTATTCGCTACACCTTC. Protein product: CATTGQGIRYTF.

The V call is TRBV10-3, the J call TRBJ2-7; possible D gene TRBD1, 6 bases. The CDR3 spans 15 residues. Trimming removed 4 bases from V and 5 bases from J, with 18 bases in between. CDR1 ENHRY and CDR2 SYGVKD come from the germline V gene. The CDR3 loop is CAISVTGHQVHEQYF. CDR3 nucleotide sequence: TGTGCCATCAGTGTCACAGGGCATCAGGTCCACGAGCAGTACTTC.

The CDR3 reads CAALGQGAAYF. CDR3 in DNA: TGTGCCGCGTTGGGACAGGGAGCCGCGTACTTC. This chain uses TRBV2 with TRBJ2-7, with 9 bases fitting TRBD1. This CDR3 contains 11 residues. CDR1 SNHLY and CDR2 FYNNEI come from the germline V gene. The V and J ends lost 11 bases and 12 bases, in that order; junction bases with no gene match: 11.

This clone was picked up one time. The chain recombines TRBV6-1 with TRBJ1-2; possible D gene TRBD1, 6 bases. The CDR3 loop spans 14 amino acids. CDR1 and CDR2 (germline): MNHNS, SASEGT. V shed 4 bases and J shed 4 bases, with 13 bases lying between them. CDR3 DNA sequence: TGTGCCAGCAGTGTTGTGACAGGCCTCTATGGCTACACCTTC. It yields the protein CASSVVTGLYGYTF.

This chain connects TRBV6-6 to TRBJ2-5, with TRBD2 identical over 7 bases. Germline trimming cut 7 bases from V and 0 bases from J; bases unmatched to any gene: 11. CDR3 length: 16 residues. In germline, CDR1 is MNHNY, CDR2 SVGAGI (reference sequence). The CDR3 DNA reads TGTGCCAGCACTCTCTGGGGAGGGGATAACCAAGAGACCCAGTACTTC. Its translation is CASTLWGGDNQETQYF.

This chain joins TRBV15 and TRBJ2-1, with 10 bases matching TRBD1. This CDR3 comprises 15 residues. V lost 5 bases and J lost 8; bases outside the gene matches: 9. Germline V lookup: CDR1 LNHNV, CDR2 YYDKDF (reference sequence). The CDR3 bases are TGTGCCACCAGCTTGCGGACAGGGGGATCACATGAGCAGTTCTTC. The encoded protein is CATSLRTGGSHEQFF.

V and J are TRBV28 and TRBJ2-1; maybe TRBD2 (7 bases). Trimming stripped 4 bases from V and 8 bases from J, with 18 bases between. Germline CDR1 is MDHEN and CDR2 is SYDVKM. The CDR3 loop spans 15 amino acids. Here the CDR3 DNA reads TGTGCCAGCAGTTCTACAGGGAGGGCTACGGATGAGCAGTTCTTC. Its translation: CASSSTGRATDEQFF.

The chain recombines TRBV7-9 with TRBJ1-2; D remains unclear. The germline V gene has CDR1 SEHNR and CDR2 FQNEAQ (reference sequence). The CDR3 loop spans 15 amino acids. The V end lost 3 bases, the J end lost 8 bases, and 19 bases lay between the germline ends. CDR3 nucleotides: TGTGCCAGCAGCTTTTCCGGCCTCTCGGGGAACGGCTACACCTTC. It translates to CASSFSGLSGNGYTF.

This sequence joins TRBV11-2 and TRBJ2-2, with D possibly matching TRBD1 (5 bases). The germline V and J ends were trimmed by 1 base and 6 bases, with 15 bases remaining between them. This CDR3 has 16 residues. Germline CDR1 and CDR2: SGHAT and FQNNGV. The CDR3 spells CASSLGGRWEAGELFF. In nucleotides, the CDR3 is TGTGCCAGCAGCTTAGGGGGCCGTTGGGAAGCCGGGGAGCTGTTTTTT.

This sequence joins TRBV15 and TRBJ2-5, with D perhaps TRBD1 (6 bases). The V end was cut by 0 bases, the J end by 5 bases, with 10 bases between. In germline, CDR1 is LNHNV, CDR2 YYDKDF (reference sequence). CDR3 length: 14 residues. CDR3 coding DNA: TGTGCCACCAGCAGAGACGACAGGATGGAGACCCAGTACTTC. This sequence encodes CATSRDDRMETQYF.

The chain couples TRBV5-1 to TRBJ2-7, with 7 bases identical to TRBD1. Germline V CDR1 and CDR2: SGHRS, YFSETQ. The CDR3 runs to 15 residues. The J segment lost 1 base and the V segment lost 0 bases, leaving 4 bases of the junction unmatched. CDR3 DNA sequence: TGCGCCAGCAGCTTGGCTCCACAGGGGTCCTACGAGCAGTACTTC. Its translation: CASSLAPQGSYEQYF.

This sequence joins TRBV6-5 and TRBJ2-7, with TRBD1 identical over 7 bases. J lost 3 bases, V lost 5 bases, and 7 bases had no gene match. CDR3 size: 14 residues. Germline loops: CDR1 MNHEY, CDR2 SVGAGI. The CDR3 here is CASSPKGALYEQYF. The CDR3, as DNA: TGTGCCAGCAGTCCGAAGGGGGCCCTCTACGAGCAGTACTTC.